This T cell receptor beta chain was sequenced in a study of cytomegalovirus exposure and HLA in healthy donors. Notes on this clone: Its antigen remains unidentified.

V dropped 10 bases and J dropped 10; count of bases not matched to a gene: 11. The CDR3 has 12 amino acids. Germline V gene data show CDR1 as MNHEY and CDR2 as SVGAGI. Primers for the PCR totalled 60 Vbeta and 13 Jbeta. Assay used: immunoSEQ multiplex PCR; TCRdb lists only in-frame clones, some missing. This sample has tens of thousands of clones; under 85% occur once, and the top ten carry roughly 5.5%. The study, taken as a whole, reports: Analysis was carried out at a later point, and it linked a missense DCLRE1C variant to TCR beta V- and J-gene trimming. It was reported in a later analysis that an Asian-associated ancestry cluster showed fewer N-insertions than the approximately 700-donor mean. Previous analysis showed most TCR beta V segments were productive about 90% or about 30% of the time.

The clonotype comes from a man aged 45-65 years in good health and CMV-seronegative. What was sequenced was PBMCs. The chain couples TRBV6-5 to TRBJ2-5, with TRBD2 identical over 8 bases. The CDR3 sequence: CAIRATGGDQYF. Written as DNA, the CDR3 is TGTGCCATCCGGGCCACCGGGGGGGACCAGTACTTC.